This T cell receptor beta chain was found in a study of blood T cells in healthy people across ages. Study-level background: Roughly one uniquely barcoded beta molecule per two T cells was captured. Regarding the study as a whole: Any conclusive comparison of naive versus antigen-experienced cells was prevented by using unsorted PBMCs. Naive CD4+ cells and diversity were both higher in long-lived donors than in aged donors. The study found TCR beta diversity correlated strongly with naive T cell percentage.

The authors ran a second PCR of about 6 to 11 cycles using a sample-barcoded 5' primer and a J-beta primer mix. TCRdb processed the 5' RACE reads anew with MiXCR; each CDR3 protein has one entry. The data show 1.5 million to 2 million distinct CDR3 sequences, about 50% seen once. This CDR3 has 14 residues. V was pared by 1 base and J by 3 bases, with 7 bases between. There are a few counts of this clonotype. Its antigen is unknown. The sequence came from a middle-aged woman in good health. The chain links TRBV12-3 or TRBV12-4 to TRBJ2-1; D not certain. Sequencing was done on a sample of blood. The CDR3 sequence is CASSLVGDYNEQFF. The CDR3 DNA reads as TGTGCCAGCAGTTTAGTTGGGGACTACAATGAGCAGTTCTTC.